The clone carrying this T cell receptor beta chain was recorded a few times. As yet, its antigen is unknown. The record originates from a study of T cells after yellow fever vaccination. Study-level findings and limits: Post-booster repertoires again held most primary-vaccination clones (roughly 95% CD4, roughly 88% CD8). Though weaker, the secondary response peaked faster, on day 5 versus 15.

A single record per CDR3 protein comes from TCRdb applying MiXCR to the 5' RACE reads. The sample carries some 320,000 distinct CDR3 sequences, approximately 4% recorded once. The junction had 10 bases not matched to a gene; V was cut back by 0 bases and J by 3 bases. Germline V lookup: CDR1 DFQATT, CDR2 SNEGSKA (reference sequence). The CDR3 is made up of 18 amino acids. Sample: PBMCs, taken 5 days after the yellow fever booster vaccination. This chain joins TRBV20-1 and TRBJ2-6; 8 positions match TRBD1. This TCR came from a young man who received the YFV17D yellow fever vaccine. The CDR3 is CSARDPTQGASGANVLTF. As DNA, the CDR3 is TGCAGTGCTAGAGACCCCACGCAGGGGGCTAGTGGGGCCAACGTCCTGACTTTC.